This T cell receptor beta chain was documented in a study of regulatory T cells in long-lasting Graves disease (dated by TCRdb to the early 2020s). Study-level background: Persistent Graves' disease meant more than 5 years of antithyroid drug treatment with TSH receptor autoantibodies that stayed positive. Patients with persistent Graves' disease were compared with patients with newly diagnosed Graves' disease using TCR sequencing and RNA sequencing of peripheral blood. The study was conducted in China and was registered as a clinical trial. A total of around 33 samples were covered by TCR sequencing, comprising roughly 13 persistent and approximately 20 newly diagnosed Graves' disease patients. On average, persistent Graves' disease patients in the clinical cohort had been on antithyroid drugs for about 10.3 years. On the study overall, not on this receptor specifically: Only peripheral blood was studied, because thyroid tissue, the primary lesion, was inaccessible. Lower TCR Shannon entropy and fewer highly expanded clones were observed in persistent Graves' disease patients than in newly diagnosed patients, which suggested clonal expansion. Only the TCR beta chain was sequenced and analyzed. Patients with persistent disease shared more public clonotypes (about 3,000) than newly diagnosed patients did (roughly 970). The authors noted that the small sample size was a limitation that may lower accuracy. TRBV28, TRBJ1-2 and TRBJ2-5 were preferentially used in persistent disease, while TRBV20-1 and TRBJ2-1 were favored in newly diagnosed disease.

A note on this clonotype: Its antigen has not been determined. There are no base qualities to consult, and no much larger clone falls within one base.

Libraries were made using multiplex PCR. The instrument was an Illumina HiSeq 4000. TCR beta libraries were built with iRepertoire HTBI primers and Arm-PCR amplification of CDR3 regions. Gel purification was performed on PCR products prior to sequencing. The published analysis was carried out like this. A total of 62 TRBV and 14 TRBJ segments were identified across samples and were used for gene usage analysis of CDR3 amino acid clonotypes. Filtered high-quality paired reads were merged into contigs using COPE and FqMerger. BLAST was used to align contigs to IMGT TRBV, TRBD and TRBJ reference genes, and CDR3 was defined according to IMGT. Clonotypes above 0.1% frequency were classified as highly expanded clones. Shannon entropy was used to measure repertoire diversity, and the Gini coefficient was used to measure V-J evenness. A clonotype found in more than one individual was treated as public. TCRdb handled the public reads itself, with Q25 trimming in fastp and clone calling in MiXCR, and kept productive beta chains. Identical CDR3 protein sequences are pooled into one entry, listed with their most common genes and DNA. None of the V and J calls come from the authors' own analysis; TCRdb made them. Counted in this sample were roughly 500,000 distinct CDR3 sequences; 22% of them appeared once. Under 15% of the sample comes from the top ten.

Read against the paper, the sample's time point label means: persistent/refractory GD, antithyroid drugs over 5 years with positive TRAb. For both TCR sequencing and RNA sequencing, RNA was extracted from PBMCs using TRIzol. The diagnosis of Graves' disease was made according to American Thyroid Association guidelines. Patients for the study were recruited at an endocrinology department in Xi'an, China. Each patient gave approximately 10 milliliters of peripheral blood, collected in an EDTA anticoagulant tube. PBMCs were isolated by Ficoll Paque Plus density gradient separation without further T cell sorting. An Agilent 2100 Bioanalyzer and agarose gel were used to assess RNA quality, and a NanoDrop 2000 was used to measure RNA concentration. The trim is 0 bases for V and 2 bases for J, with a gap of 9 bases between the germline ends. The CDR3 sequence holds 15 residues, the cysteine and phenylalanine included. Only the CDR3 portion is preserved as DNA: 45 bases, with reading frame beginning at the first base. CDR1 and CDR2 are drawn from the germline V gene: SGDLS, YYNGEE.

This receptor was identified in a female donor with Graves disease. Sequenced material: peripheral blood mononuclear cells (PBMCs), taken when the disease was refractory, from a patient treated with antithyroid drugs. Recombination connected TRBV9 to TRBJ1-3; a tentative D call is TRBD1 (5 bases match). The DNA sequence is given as TGTGCCAGCAGCGTAGCGACAGAGGCTGGAAACACCATATATTTT. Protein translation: CASSVATEAGNTIYF.